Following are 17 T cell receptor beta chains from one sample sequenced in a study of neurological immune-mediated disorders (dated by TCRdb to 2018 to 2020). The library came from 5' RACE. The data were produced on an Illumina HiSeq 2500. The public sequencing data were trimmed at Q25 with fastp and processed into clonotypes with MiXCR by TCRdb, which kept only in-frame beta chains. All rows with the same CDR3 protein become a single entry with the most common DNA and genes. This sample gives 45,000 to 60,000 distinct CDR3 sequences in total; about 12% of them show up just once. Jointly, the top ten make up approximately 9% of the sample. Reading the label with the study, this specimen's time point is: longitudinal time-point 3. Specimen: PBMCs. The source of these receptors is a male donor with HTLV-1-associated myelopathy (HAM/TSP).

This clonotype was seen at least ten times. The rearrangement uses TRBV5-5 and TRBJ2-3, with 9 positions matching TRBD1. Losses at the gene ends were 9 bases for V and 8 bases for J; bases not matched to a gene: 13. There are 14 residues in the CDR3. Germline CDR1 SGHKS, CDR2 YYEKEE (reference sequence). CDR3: CATNSRDRDGTQYF. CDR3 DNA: TGTGCCACCAATAGCCGGGACAGGGACGGTACGCAGTATTTT.

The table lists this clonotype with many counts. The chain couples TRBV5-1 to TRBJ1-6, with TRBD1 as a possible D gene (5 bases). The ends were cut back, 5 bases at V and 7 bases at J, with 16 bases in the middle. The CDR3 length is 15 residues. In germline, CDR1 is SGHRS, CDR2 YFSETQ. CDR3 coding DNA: TGCGCCAGCAGGCACGAGGGGCTGGGAAATTCACCCCTCCACTTT. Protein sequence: CASRHEGLGNSPLHF.

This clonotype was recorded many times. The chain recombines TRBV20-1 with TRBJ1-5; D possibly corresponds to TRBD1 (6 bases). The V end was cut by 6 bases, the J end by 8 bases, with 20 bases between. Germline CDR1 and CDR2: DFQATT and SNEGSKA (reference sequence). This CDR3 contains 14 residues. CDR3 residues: CSAPGGGLTKPQHF. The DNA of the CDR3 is TGCAGTGCCCCGGGGGGGGGGCTGACAAAGCCCCAGCATTTT.

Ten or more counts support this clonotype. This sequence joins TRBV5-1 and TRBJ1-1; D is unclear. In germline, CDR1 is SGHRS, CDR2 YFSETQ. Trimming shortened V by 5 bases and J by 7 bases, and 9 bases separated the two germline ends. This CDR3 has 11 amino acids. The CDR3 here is CASSPGNEAFF. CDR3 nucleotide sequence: TGCGCCAGCAGTCCCGGGAATGAAGCTTTCTTT.

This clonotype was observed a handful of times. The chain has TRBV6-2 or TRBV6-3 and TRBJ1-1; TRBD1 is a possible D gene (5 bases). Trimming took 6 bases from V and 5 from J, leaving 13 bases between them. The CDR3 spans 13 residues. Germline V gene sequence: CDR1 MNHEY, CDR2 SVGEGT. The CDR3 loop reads CASRTPPGTEAFF. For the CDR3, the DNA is TGTGCCAGCAGGACCCCCCCAGGGACTGAAGCTTTCTTT.

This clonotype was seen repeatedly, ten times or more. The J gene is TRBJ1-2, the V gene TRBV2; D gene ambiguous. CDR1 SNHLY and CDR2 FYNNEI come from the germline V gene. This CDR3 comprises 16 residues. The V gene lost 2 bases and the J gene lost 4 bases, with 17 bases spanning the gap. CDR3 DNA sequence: TGTGCCAGCAGTGAATATCGGGCCCCGGAAGGCTATGGCTACACCTTC. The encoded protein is CASSEYRAPEGYGYTF.

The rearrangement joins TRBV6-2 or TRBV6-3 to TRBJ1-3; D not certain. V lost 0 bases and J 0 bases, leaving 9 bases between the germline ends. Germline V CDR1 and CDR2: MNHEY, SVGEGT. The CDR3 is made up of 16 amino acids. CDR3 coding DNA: TGTGCCAGCAGTTACTCCTTGGAATCCTCTGGAAACACCATATATTTT. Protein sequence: CASSYSLESSGNTIYF.

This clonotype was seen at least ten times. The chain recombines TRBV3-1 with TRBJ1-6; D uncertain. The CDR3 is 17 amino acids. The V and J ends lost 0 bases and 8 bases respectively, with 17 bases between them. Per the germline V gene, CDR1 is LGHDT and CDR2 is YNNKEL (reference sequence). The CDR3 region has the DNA TGTGCCAGCAGCCAAGATCTGGTAGTGGGGATTGATTCACCCCTCCACTTT. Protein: CASSQDLVVGIDSPLHF.

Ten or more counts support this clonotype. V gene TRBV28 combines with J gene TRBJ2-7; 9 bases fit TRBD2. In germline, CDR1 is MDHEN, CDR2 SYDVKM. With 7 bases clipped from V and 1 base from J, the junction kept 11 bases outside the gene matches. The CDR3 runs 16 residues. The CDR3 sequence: CASIPRGGTPSYEQYF. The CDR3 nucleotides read TGTGCCAGCATTCCGCGGGGGGGGACACCTTCCTACGAGCAGTACTTC.

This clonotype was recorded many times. The CDR3 region is CASSLSSGAFLSTDTQYF. The CDR3 DNA is TGCGCCAGCAGCTTATCTAGCGGGGCCTTCCTTAGCACAGATACGCAGTATTTT. V gene TRBV5-1 combines with J gene TRBJ2-3, with 9 bases aligning to TRBD2. Germline V gene lookup returns CDR1 SGHRS and CDR2 YFSETQ. V trimming: 2 bases; J trimming: 0 bases; junction bases outside the gene matches: 10. There are 18 residues in the CDR3.

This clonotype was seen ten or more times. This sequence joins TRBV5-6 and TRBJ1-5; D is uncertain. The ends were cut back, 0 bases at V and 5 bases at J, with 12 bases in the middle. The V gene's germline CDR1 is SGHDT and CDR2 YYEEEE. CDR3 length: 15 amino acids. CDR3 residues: CASSLGADQYQPQHF. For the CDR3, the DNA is TGTGCCAGCAGCTTGGGGGCAGATCAGTATCAGCCCCAGCATTTT.

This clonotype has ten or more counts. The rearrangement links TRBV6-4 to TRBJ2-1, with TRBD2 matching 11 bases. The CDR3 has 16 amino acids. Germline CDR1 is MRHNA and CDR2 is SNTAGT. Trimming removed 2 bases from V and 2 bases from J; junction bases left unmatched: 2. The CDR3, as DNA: TGTGCCAGCAGTGACACTAGCGGGGGCCCCTACAATGAGCAGTTCTTC. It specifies CASSDTSGGPYNEQFF.

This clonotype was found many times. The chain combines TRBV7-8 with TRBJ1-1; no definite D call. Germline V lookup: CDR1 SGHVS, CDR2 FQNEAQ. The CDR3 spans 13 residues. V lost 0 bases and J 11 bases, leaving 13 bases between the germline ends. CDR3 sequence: CASSLAIWGEAFF. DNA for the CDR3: TGTGCCAGCAGCTTAGCGATTTGGGGAGAGGCTTTCTTT. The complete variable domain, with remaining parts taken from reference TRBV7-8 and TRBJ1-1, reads GAGVSQSPRYKVAKRGQDVALRCDPISGHVSLFWYQQALGQGPEFLTYFQNEAQLDKSGLPSDRFFAERPEGSVSTLKIQRTQQEDSAVYLCASSLAIWGEAFFGQGTRLTVV.

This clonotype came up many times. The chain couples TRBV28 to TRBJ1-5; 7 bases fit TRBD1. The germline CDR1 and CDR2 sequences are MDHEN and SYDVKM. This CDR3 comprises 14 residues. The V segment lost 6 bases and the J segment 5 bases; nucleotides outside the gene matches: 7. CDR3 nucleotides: TGTGCCAGCAGGACTACAGGGGCCGATCAGCCCCAGCATTTT. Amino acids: CASRTTGADQPQHF.

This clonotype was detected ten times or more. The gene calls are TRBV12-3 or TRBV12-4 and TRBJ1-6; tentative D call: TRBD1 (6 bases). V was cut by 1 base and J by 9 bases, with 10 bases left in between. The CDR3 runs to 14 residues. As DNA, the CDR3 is TGTGCCAGCAGTTTAGGGACAGCCCCTTCACCCCTCCACTTT. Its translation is CASSLGTAPSPLHF.

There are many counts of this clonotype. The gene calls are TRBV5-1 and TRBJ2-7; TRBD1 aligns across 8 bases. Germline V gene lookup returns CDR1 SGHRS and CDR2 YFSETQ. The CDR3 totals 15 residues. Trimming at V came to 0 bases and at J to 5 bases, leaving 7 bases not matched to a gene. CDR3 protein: CASSLDGQGVHEQYF. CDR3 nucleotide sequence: TGCGCCAGCAGCTTGGATGGACAGGGAGTCCACGAGCAGTACTTC.

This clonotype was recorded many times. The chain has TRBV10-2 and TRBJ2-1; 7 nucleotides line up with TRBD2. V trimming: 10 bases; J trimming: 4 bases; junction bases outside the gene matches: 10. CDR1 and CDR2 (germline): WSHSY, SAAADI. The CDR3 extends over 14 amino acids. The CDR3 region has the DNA TGCGCCACTCGGCCCCGGGACTATTACAATGAGCAGTTCTTC. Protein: CATRPRDYYNEQFF.